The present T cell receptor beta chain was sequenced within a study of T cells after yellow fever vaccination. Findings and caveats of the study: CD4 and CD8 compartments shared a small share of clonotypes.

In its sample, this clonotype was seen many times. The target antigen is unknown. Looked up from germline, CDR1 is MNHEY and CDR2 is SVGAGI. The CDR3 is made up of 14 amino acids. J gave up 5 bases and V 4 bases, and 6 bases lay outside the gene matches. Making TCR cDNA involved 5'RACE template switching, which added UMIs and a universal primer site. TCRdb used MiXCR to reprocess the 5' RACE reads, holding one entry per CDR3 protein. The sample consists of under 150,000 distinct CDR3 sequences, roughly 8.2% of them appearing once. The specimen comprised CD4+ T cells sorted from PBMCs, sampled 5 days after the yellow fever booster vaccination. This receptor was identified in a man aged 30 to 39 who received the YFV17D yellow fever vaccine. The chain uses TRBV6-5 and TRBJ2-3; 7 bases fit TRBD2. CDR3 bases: TGTGCCAGCAGTTTGGGAGGGGCACAAGATACGCAGTATTTT. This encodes CASSLGGAQDTQYF.